This T cell receptor beta chain was recovered during a study of blood T cell repertoires in COVID-19 (dated by TCRdb to about 2020). Concerning the study at large: Samples covering the acute and convalescent phases of COVID-19 were provided by collaborators in the United States, Italy and Spain. The repertoires were released in a freely available public database meant as a resource for research on the immune response to SARS-CoV-2. The material from the prospective study consisted of cDNA or gDNA derived from T cells, B-cell-depleted T cells, or PBMCs. Subjects who had been exposed to COVID-19, were actively infected with it, or had recovered from it provided the deeply sampled blood TCRbeta repertoires that made up the dataset. Where available, HLA class I and class II types were taken from metadata supplied by the sample provider and were not determined by assay-based typing. The samples were drawn from the first 160 participants of the ongoing ImmuneRACE study and from under 1,500 subjects provided by 6 global collaborators. Sample metadata almost always included a de-identified subject ID, COVID-19 status, age in years and sex. Overall study outcomes, separate from this receptor: The quantity of clinical and demographic metadata differed by source and by participant and was supplied without curation.

From the germline V gene (reference sequence), CDR1 is SEHNR and CDR2 is FQNEAQ. The CDR3 holds 18 amino acids from the cysteine to the phenylalanine. Only the CDR3 DNA stays, 54 bases, in frame from base 1. Here V drops 5 bases and J drops 4 bases, and the junction holds 17 bases not matched to any gene. The immunoSEQ Assay, a bias-controlled multiplex PCR, was used to amplify TCRbeta CDR3 regions from genomic DNA. The paper's processing steps were these. The number of nucleated cells in each sample was estimated by amplification of reference gene primers within the assay. To quantify the absolute abundance of each unique TCRbeta CDR3 rearrangement, sequence reads were collapsed and filtered. For each sample, productive Simpson clonality was calculated by taking the square root of Simpson's diversity index across productive rearrangements. TCRdb holds this immuneACCESS table with in-frame rearrangements only. Some clones are missing; in checked studies, unresolved V genes explain under half, and the rest has no known cause. V, J and clone size were drawn from that table, and D and trimming were deduced from the DNA. In all, the sample holds about 230,000 clones, and around 90% of those were seen once. The biggest ten clones account for 9.5% to 15% of the sample.

In regard to this clone: The clone's antigen remains unknown. No per-base quality is available; no much larger clone lies one base away.

A second Seattle source provided samples from volunteer blood donors who had recovered from COVID-19. Each collaborating institution followed its own protocols to collect whole blood in K2EDTA tubes. For TCRbeta analysis, collaborator samples were shipped as frozen whole blood, as isolated PBMCs, or as DNA extracted from either sample type. The sequence was collected from a woman aged 18 to 35 who had recovered from COVID-19. The rearranged chain carries TRBV7-9 and TRBJ1-5, and 7 bases in between align with TRBD1. Sequencing was performed on peripheral blood. The DNA reads as follows: TGTGCCAGCAGCATAGACAGGGCCAAACCCTTTTCGAATCAGCCCCAGCATTTT. It translates as CASSIDRAKPFSNQPQHF.